This TCR beta chain was sequenced in a study of response to subunit inactivated influenza vaccine. Study-level results: The authors put forward the suggestion that each seasonal influenza vaccination may bring in only a limited number of new T cells.

This clonotype has a handful of counts. The antigen remains undetermined. TCRdb recomputed calls from the RT-PCR reads with MiXCR, one row per CDR3 protein. The profile shows under 200,000 distinct CDR3 sequences, about 11% of them singletons. The starting material was CD8+ T cells sorted from PBMCs, obtained less than 30 months after vaccination. The TCR comes from a man between 50 and 70 years old who received an inactivated influenza vaccine.

CDR3 region: CASSLDGYTDTQYF. DNA of the CDR3: TGTGCCAGCAGTTTGGACGGGTACACAGATACGCAGTATTTT. The chain carries TRBV28 and TRBJ2-3; no clear D gene. Germline V gene lookup returns CDR1 MDHEN and CDR2 SYDVKM. This CDR3 is built from 14 residues. Trimming removed 3 bases from V and 2 bases from J, with 9 bases in between.